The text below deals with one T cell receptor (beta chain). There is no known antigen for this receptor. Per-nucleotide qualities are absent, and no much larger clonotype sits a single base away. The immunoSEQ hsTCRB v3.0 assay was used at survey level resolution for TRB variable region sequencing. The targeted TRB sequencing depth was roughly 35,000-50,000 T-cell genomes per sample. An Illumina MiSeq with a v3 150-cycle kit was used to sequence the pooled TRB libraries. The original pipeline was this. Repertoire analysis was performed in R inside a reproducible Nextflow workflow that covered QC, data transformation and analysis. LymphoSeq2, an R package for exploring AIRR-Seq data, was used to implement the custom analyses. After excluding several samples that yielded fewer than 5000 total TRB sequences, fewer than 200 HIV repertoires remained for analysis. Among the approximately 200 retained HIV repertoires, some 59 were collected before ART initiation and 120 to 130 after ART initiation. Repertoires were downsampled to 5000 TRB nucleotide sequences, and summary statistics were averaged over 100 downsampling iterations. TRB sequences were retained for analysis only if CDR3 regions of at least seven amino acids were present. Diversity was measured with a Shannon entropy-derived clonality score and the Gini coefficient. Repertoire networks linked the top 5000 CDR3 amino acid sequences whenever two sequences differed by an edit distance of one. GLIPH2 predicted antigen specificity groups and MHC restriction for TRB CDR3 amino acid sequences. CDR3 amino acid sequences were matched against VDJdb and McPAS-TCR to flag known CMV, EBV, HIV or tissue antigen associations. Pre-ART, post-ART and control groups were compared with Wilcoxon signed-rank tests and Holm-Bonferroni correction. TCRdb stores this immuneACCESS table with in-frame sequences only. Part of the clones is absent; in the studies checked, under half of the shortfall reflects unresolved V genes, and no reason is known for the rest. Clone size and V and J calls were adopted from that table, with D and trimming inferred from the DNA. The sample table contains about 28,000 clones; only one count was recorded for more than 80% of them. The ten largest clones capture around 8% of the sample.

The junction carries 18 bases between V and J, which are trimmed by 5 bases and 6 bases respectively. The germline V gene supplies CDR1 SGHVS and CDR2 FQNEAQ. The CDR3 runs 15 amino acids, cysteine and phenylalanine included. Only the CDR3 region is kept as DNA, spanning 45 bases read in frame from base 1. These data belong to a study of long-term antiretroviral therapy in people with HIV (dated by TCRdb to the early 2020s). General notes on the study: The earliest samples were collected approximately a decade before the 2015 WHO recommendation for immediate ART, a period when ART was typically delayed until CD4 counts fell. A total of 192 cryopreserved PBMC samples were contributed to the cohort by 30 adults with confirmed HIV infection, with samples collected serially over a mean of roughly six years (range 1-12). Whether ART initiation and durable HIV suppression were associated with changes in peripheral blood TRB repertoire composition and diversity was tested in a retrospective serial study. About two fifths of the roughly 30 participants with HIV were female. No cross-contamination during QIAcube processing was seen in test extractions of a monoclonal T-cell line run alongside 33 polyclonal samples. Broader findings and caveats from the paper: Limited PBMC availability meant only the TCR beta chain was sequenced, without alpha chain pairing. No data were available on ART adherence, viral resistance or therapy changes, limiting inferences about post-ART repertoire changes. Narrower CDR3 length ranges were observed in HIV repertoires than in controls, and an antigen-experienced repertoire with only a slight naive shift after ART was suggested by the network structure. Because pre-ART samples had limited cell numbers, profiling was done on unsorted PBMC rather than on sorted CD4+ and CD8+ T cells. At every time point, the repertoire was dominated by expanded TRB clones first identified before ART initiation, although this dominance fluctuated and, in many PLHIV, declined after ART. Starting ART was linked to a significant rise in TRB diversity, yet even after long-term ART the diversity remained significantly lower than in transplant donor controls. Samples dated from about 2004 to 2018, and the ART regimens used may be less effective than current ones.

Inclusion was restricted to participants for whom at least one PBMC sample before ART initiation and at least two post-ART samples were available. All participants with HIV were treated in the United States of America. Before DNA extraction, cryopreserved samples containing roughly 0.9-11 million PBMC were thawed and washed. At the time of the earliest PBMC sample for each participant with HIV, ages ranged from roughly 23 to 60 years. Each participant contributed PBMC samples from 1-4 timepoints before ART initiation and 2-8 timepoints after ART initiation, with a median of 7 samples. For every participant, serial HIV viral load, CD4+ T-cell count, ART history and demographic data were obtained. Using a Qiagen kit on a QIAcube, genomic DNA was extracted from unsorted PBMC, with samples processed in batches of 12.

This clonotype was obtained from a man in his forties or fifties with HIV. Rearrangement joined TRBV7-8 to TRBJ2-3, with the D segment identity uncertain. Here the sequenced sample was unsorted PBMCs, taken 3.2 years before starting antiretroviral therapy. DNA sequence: TGTGCCAGCAGCCCCCTTCGGCTAAAGTCTGATACGCAGTATTTT. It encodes CASSPLRLKSDTQYF.